Below, 13 T cell receptor beta chains from the same sample are listed, as sequenced in a study of blood T cell repertoires in COVID-19. Using immunoSEQ multiplex PCR, the repertoire was profiled, and TCRdb retains in-frame clones only, with some absent. Here the sample spans 190,000 or so clones, roughly 86% being singletons. Source material: peripheral blood. The receptor set was obtained from a woman aged 25 to 45 with active or convalescent COVID-19.

This chain joins TRBV5-1 and TRBJ2-1, with 10 bases fitting TRBD2. After removal of 3 bases from V and 8 bases from J, the junction contained 23 bases not matched to a gene. This CDR3 is 20 amino acids long. Germline V gene lookup returns CDR1 SGHRS and CDR2 YFSETQ. The CDR3 reads CASSSILGLAAGPYVDEQFF. The CDR3 DNA sequence: TGCGCCAGCAGCTCGATCCTAGGACTAGCGGCGGGACCCTATGTCGATGAGCAGTTCTTC. The whole variable domain, filled in from reference TRBV5-1 and TRBJ2-1, reads KAGVTQTPRYLIKTRGQQVTLSCSPISGHRSVSWYQQTPGQGLQFLFEYFSETQRNKGNFPGRFSGRQFSNSRSEMNVSTLELGDSALYLCASSSILGLAAGPYVDEQFFGPGTRLTVL.

This clone was detected only a few times. The chain carries TRBV19 and TRBJ1-3; 11 bases match TRBD1. The trim removed 5 bases at V and 1 base at J, leaving 4 bases unmatched. CDR1 is LNHDA and CDR2 is SQIVND in the germline V gene (reference sequence). CDR3 length: 16 residues. CDR3 amino acids: CASSWTGGGSGNTIYF. The CDR3 nucleotides read TGTGCCAGTAGTTGGACAGGGGGCGGATCTGGAAACACCATATATTTT. The whole variable domain, remainder taken from reference TRBV19 and TRBJ1-3, is DGGITQSPKYLFRKEGQNVTLSCEQNLNHDAMYWYRQDPGQGLRLIYYSQIVNDFQKGDIAEGYSVSREKKESFPLTVTSAQKNPTAFYLCASSWTGGGSGNTIYFGEGSWLTVV.

The gene calls are TRBV7-8 and TRBJ1-1; D gene ambiguous. Trimming removed 5 bases from V and 4 bases from J, with 14 bases in between. Germline lookup yields CDR1 SGHVS and CDR2 FQNEAQ. This CDR3 spans 14 amino acids. In DNA form, the CDR3 reads TGTGCCAGCAGCCGGGGTGACGGGAGCACTGAAGCTTTCTTT. As protein: CASSRGDGSTEAFF.

V usage is TRBV10-3 and J usage is TRBJ2-1; weak D call: TRBD2 (5 bases). Trimming stripped 5 bases from V and 9 bases from J, with 11 bases between. Germline lookup yields CDR1 ENHRY and CDR2 SYGVKD. The length of the CDR3 is 12 residues. CDR3 coding DNA: TGTGCCATCAGTCCGATAGCGACTGAGCAGTTCTTC. Its protein is CAISPIATEQFF.

The chain recombines TRBV12-5 with TRBJ2-7; 10 bases fit TRBD2. V lost 4 bases to trimming and J lost 0 bases; unmatched junction nucleotides: 6. This CDR3 has 16 amino acids. Germline CDR1 is LGHNT and CDR2 is FRNRAP. The CDR3 sequence is CASGSPSGSPSYEQYF. CDR3 nucleotides: TGTGCTAGTGGTTCCCCTAGCGGGAGCCCCTCCTACGAGCAGTACTTC.

This sequence joins TRBV5-4 and TRBJ1-2; D gene unclear. Germline CDR1 reads SGHNT; CDR2 reads YYREEE (reference sequence). This CDR3 is 14 amino acids long. V was trimmed by 0 bases and J by 1 base, leaving 7 bases between them. The CDR3 reads CASSLEADNYGYTF. DNA of the CDR3: TGTGCCAGCAGCTTGGAGGCGGATAACTATGGCTACACCTTC.

The chain combines TRBV23-1 with TRBJ1-2; a weak D match, TRBD1 (5 bases). TRBV23-1 is known as an ORF, though its function is uncertain. Trimming pared 0 bases from V and 1 base from J, leaving 18 bases between. This CDR3 region has 18 residues. In DNA form, the CDR3 reads TGCGCCAGCAGTCAATCGGGAGGGGTAACGCTCCTTAACTATGGCTACACCTTC. It is translated as CASSQSGGVTLLNYGYTF.

This sequence joins TRBV19 and TRBJ1-1; D is undetermined. The CDR3 consists of 14 residues. Trimming removed 3 bases from V and 8 bases from J, with 16 bases in between. From germline, CDR1 is LNHDA and CDR2 SQIVND (reference sequence). The CDR3 nucleotides are TGTGCCAGTAGTATCGCCGCCTCGCCCCTAGAAGCTTTCTTT. Translated, it gives CASSIAASPLEAFF.

The chain is built from TRBV6-5 and TRBJ1-2; TRBD1 matches at 7 bases. The CDR3 extends over 13 amino acids. Trimming at V came to 6 bases and at J to 7 bases, leaving 8 bases not matched to a gene. Per germline, CDR1 MNHEY and CDR2 SVGAGI. CDR3 coding DNA: TGTGCCAGCAGACTTGAGGGGGCTCGTGGCTACACCTTC. Its translation: CASRLEGARGYTF.

V is TRBV11-2 and J is TRBJ2-7; D remains unclear. Trimming removed 4 bases from V and 6 bases from J, with 10 bases in between. Germline lookup yields CDR1 SGHAT and CDR2 FQNNGV. This CDR3 contains 12 residues. CDR3: CASSSMGAEQYF. CDR3 sequence (DNA): TGTGCCAGCAGCTCCATGGGCGCCGAGCAGTACTTC.

The V gene is TRBV11-2, the J gene TRBJ2-2; D is unclear. Germline assignment: CDR1 SGHAT and CDR2 FQNNGV. This CDR3 region has 16 residues. Deletions cut 3 bases from V and 0 bases from J, with 11 bases between. CDR3 residues: CASSFPRTANTGELFF. Here the CDR3 DNA reads TGTGCCAGCAGCTTTCCGAGAACGGCGAACACCGGGGAGCTGTTTTTT. Full variable domain (rest looked up from reference TRBV11-2 and TRBJ2-2): EAGVAQSPRYKIIEKRQSVAFWCNPISGHATLYWYQQILGQGPKLLIQFQNNGVVDDSQLPKDRFSAERLKGVDSTLKIQPAKLEDSAVYLCASSFPRTANTGELFFGEGSRLTVL.

This sequence joins TRBV5-1 and TRBJ2-5, with 11 positions matching TRBD1. Germline-derived CDR1 and CDR2 are SGHRS and YFSETQ. V gave up 5 bases and J gave up 2 bases; unmatched junction bases: 5. The CDR3 covers 15 residues. The CDR3 nucleotides are TGCGCCAGCAGACCAGGGACAGGGGGACAAGAGACCCAGTACTTC. This codes for CASRPGTGGQETQYF.

J is TRBJ1-1 and V is TRBV5-1; no clear D gene. Germline loops: CDR1 SGHRS, CDR2 YFSETQ. V gave up 2 bases and J gave up 8 bases, with 7 bases separating them. The CDR3 is made up of 11 amino acids. Here the CDR3 DNA reads TGCGCCAGCAGCTTCGCGGGGGAAGCTTTCTTT. It encodes CASSFAGEAFF.